This T cell receptor (beta chain) emerged from a study of graft-versus-host responses after intestinal transplantation. Overall study: Transplant recipients had multivisceral, liver-intestinal, or isolated intestinal grafts. Uniformly, recipients were administered anti-thymocyte globulin induction with subsequent tacrolimus and steroids for roughly three years. Study-level points and caveats: There was an association between peak levels of circulating GvH clones and early post-transplant HvG declines.

V was cut by 3 bases and J by 7 bases, with 10 bases left in between. Germline-derived CDR1 and CDR2 are PRHDT and FYEKMQ (reference sequence). This CDR3 is built from 13 residues. Profiled with immunoSEQ multiplex PCR; TCRdb holds only in-frame clones, not every one. The sample includes tens of thousands of clones, 90% to 95% of them seen just once. With regard to this clone: As yet, its antigen is unknown. Distinct nucleotide sequences in the sample also encode this CDR3.

The chain recombines TRBV13 with TRBJ2-4; tentative D call: TRBD2 (5 bases). Sequencing was performed on unstimulated CD8+ T cells sorted from spleen or lymph node cells, taken before intestinal transplant. The receptor comes from a human donor who received an intestinal transplant. DNA for the CDR3: TGTGCCAGCAGCTTTTTGGGAGTCAACATTCAGTACTTC. The encoded protein is CASSFLGVNIQYF. Full variable domain (missing parts from reference TRBV13 and TRBJ2-4): AAGVIQSPRHLIKEKRETATLKCYPIPRHDTVYWYQQGPGQDPQFLISFYEKMQSDKGSIPDRFSAQQFSDYHSELNMSSLELGDSALYFCASSFLGVNIQYFGAGTRLSVL.